The source of this TCR beta chain is a study of blood T cell repertoires in COVID-19 (dated by TCRdb to about 2020). Looking at the study overall: Samples covering the acute and convalescent phases of COVID-19 were provided by collaborators in the United States, Italy and Spain. Nearly every sample came with metadata listing a de-identified subject ID, COVID-19 status, age in years and sex. Where HLA class I and class II types were available, the types were taken from metadata supplied by the sample provider, not from assay-based typing. Deeply sampled blood TCRbeta repertoires from subjects exposed to, actively infected with, or recovered from COVID-19 were included in the dataset. The repertoires were released in a freely available public database intended as a resource for research on the immune response to SARS-CoV-2. The prospective study material was composed of cDNA or gDNA derived from T cells, B-cell-depleted T cells, or PBMCs. Samples came from the ongoing ImmuneRACE study (first 160 participants) plus 1,254 subjects from 6 global collaborators. Results and caveats for the whole study, not just this receptor: The quantity of clinical and demographic metadata differed by source and by participant and was supplied without curation.

Whole blood was collected in K2EDTA tubes by collaborating institutions according to the institutions' own protocols. For TCRbeta analysis, collaborators shipped samples as frozen whole blood, isolated PBMCs, or DNA extracted from either of those sample types. Details on this clone: Its antigen specificity is not known. Nothing much larger sits one base from this clone, and base qualities are not available.

The germline V gene (reference sequence) sets CDR1 to LNHDA and CDR2 to SQIVND. Counted from cysteine to phenylalanine, this CDR3 has 16 amino acids. Just the 48-base CDR3 DNA is kept, in frame starting at base 1. V loses 2 bases, J loses 7 bases, and the germline ends lie 15 bases apart. The immunoSEQ Assay, a bias-controlled multiplex PCR, was used to amplify TCRbeta CDR3 regions from genomic DNA. As for the authors' bioinformatics: Within the assay, amplification of reference gene primers was used to estimate how many nucleated cells each sample contained. Sequence reads were collapsed and filtered to measure the absolute abundance of every unique TCRbeta CDR3 rearrangement. For each sample, productive Simpson clonality was calculated by taking the square root of Simpson's diversity index across productive rearrangements. Not all clones reach the TCRdb copy of this immuneACCESS table, which keeps in-frame sequences only. Checked studies attribute under half of the gap to unresolved V genes and leave the rest unexplained. The DNA was the basis for D and trimming; V, J and clone size are from that table. A total of about 99,000 clones appear in this sample, about 79% of them only once. The ten biggest clones cover approximately 3.3% of the sample.

Sequencing used peripheral blood. The chain links TRBV19 with TRBJ1-6, with TRBD1 as a weak D call on 5 bases. This clonotype originated in an elderly woman with active or convalescent COVID-19. The CDR3 sequence is CASSIRWGARNSPLHF. The nucleotide sequence reads TGTGCCAGTAGTATAAGGTGGGGCGCAAGGAATTCACCCCTCCACTTT.